What follows are 6 T cell receptor beta chains derived from one specimen sequenced in a study of PD-1 blockade in classical Hodgkin lymphoma. Only in-frame clones appear in the TCRdb table, and some are missing; sequencing was by immunoSEQ multiplex PCR. The sample comprises 20,000 to 25,000 clones, about 70% of which are singletons, and 1.2% rests with the top ten. The time point denotes: cycle 4 day 1 (C4D1), after less than 7 weeks of nivolumab. Relapse after autologous stem cell transplantation occurred in every patient, and brentuximab vedotin exposure varied. Researchers report purifying CD4+ T cells from thawed PBMCs by magnetic negative selection. The specimen comprised CD4+ T cells from blood, sampled before the fourth cycle of nivolumab. All receptors derive from a human donor with classical Hodgkin lymphoma.

Only a few counts were recorded for this clone. The chain links TRBV7-9 to TRBJ1-5, with D possibly TRBD1 on 6 matching bases. Germline CDR1 SEHNR, CDR2 FQNEAQ (reference sequence). Trimming shortened V by 4 bases and J by 5 bases, and 9 bases separated the two germline ends. There are 13 residues in the CDR3. The CDR3 DNA reads TGTGCCAGCAGCTCTTCAGGGGATCAGCCCCAGCATTTT. It is translated as CASSSSGDQPQHF.

The CDR3 region has the DNA TGTGCCACCAGCAGAGAAAGAACAACTAATGAAAAACTGTTTTTT. It specifies CATSRERTTNEKLFF. The chain joins TRBV15 to TRBJ1-4; D is undetermined. This CDR3 contains 15 residues. The germline V gene has CDR1 LNHNV and CDR2 YYDKDF (reference sequence). The V end lost 0 bases, the J end lost 0 bases, and 5 bases lay between the germline ends. Full variable domain (outside the CDR3, taken from reference TRBV15 and TRBJ1-4): DAMVIQNPRYQVTQFGKPVTLSCSQTLNHNVMYWYQQKSSQAPKLLFHYYDKDFNNEADTPDNFQSRRPNTSFCFLDIRSPGLGDTAMYLCATSRERTTNEKLFFGSGTQLSVL.

This sequence joins TRBV7-2 and TRBJ2-3; no definite D call. CDR1 SGHTA and CDR2 FQGNSA come from the germline V gene. Trimming removed 3 bases at V and 6 bases at J, with 7 bases between. CDR3 length: 12 residues. The CDR3 is CASSFDVDTQYF. CDR3 nucleotide sequence: TGTGCCAGCAGCTTTGACGTGGATACGCAGTATTTT. The variable domain in full, with the rest retrieved from reference TRBV7-2 and TRBJ2-3, is GAGVSQSPSNKVTEKGKDVELRCDPISGHTALYWYRQSLGQGLEFLIYFQGNSAPDKSGLPSDRFSAERTGGSVSTLTIQRTQQEDSAVYLCASSFDVDTQYFGPGTRLTVL.

This chain uses TRBV28 with TRBJ1-6; 10 positions match TRBD1. With V trimmed by 8 bases and J by 3 bases, 7 bases remained unmatched. CDR1 is MDHEN, CDR2 SYDVKM, per germline. This CDR3 is 16 amino acids long. For the CDR3, the DNA is TGTGCCAGCCCCCGGACAGGGGGAAGCTATAATTCACCCCTCCACTTT. Translation gives CASPRTGGSYNSPLHF.

The chain employs TRBV7-2 and TRBJ1-6, with a tentative D call TRBD1 (6 bases). The CDR3 runs to 15 residues. The germline gives CDR1 SGHTA, CDR2 FQGNSA. The V end was cut by 5 bases, the J end by 4 bases, with 12 bases between. The CDR3, as DNA: TGTGCCAGCAGCCTGCAACAGGGATATAATTCACCCCTCCACTTT. Its translation: CASSLQQGYNSPLHF.

The rearrangement uses TRBV7-6 and TRBJ2-3, with no clear D. The germline V gene encodes CDR1 SGHVS and CDR2 FNYEAQ. The CDR3 covers 14 residues. The germline V and J ends were trimmed by 1 base and 1 base, with 6 bases remaining between them. In DNA form, the CDR3 reads TGTGCCAGCAGCTTAGTGGCAGGCACAGATACGCAGTATTTT. Its protein product is CASSLVAGTDTQYF. Complete variable domain (other parts from reference TRBV7-6 and TRBJ2-3): GAGVSQSPRYKVTKRGQDVALRCDPISGHVSLYWYRQALGQGPEFLTYFNYEAQQDKSGLPNDRFSAERPEGSISTLTIQRTEQRDSAMYRCASSLVAGTDTQYFGPGTRLTVL.